The present TCR beta chain was sequenced within a study of CD8 T cells in ankylosing spondylitis. Study observations and caveats: A motif of eight highly homologous TCR beta variants was seen as apparently characteristic of ankylosing spondylitis blood.

This clonotype has a handful of counts. The antigen remains unidentified. TCRdb re-called the 5' RACE reads through MiXCR, storing one row per CDR3 protein. The sample shows about 800,000 distinct CDR3 sequences, 12% of them seen only once. The CDR3 runs 16 residues. The ends lost 0 bases at V and 2 bases at J; junction bases unmatched: 7. CDR1 and CDR2 (germline): MNHEY, SVGEGT. This TCR was recovered from a male donor with ankylosing spondylitis. The specimen sequenced was blood, either unsorted or a sorted T cell fraction (not recorded which). The chain carries TRBV6-2 or TRBV6-3 and TRBJ2-7, with 7 bases lining up with TRBD2. The CDR3 reads CASSYSAGAVAYEQYF. CDR3 nucleotide sequence: TGTGCCAGCAGTTACTCTGCGGGAGCGGTCGCCTACGAGCAGTACTTC.